The text below deals with one TCR beta chain. No antigen is known for it. This sample stems from a study of CXCR3-negative and CXCR3-positive naive CD8 T cells. Germline V lookup: CDR1 DFQATT, CDR2 SNEGSKA (reference sequence). CDR3 length: 14 residues. The study's findings and limits: Naive subsets had comparable surface CD5; TCR strength was inferred from TRB CDR3 properties. Naive cells used TRBV-TRBJ genes in much the same way whether CXCR3-negative or CXCR3-positive; memory cells did not. Most assays were run on fresh PBMCs (CXCR3 expression partially decreased after cryopreservation). Both of the naive subsets showed about the same high diversity, but memory CD8+ cells had much less.

UMI-labeled TRB cDNA libraries were prepared by 5' RACE. TCRdb reprocessed the 5' RACE reads, with one entry per CDR3 protein and no DNA. Its clone listing holds tens of thousands of distinct CDR3 sequences. Input material: naive CXCR3- CD8+ T cells from blood. As for subset: CD45RO-CCR7+CD27+CD95- naive CD8+ T cells lacking CXCR3 (TNR3-). The chain carries TRBV20-1 and TRBJ2-1. The receptor's source is a human donor in good health. Some clones in this sample may be carry-over from other donors' samples. Here the CDR3 reads CSARFPSGYNEQFF.